This note documents a single T cell receptor beta chain sequence. Libraries used 5'RACE template switching adding universal primer site and UMIs. Using the 5' RACE reads, TCRdb records one entry per CDR3 protein without DNA. This table lists some 190,000 distinct CDR3 sequences. This CDR3 has 15 amino acids. CDR1 and CDR2 from the germline V gene are SQVTM and ANQGSEA. The sample is drawn from a study of T cells expressing NK-cell markers. The wider study: Investigators obtained TCR beta repertoires from sorted CD3+CD56+NKG2C+, CD3+CD56+NKG2C- and CD3+CD56-NKG2C+ T cells.

The clonotype comes from a man aged 18-70 years in good health. The sequenced sample consisted of blood T cells: a sorted CD56 or NKG2C T cell subset, CD4+ or CD8+ T cells, or bulk PBMC T cells (not recorded which). This chain joins TRBV29-1 and TRBJ2-1; TCRdb lists TRBD1, though no DNA is available to test this call. CDR3 sequence: CSVEHRDRETYEQFF.